Reported below is one TCR beta chain. The target antigen is unknown. Primers included in the PCR were 60 Vbeta and 13 Jbeta primers. In the source study's methods: An analysis that came later counted approximately 76 million unique TCR beta chains, approximately 11 million shared. Profiled with immunoSEQ multiplex PCR; TCRdb holds only in-frame clones, not every one. V, J and clone size derive from that table, while D and trimming were established from the DNA sequence. The sample includes 180,000 or so clones, about 83% of them seen just once. The data are from a study of cytomegalovirus exposure and HLA in healthy donors. Findings and limits, study-wide: Earlier analysis looked at TCR beta V segments, and most were productive about 90% or about 30% of the time. One later analysis reportedly identified an Asian-associated ancestry cluster that showed fewer N-insertions than the approximately 700-donor mean.

The V and J ends lost 5 bases and 6 bases, in that order; junction bases with no gene match: 12. The germline CDR1 and CDR2 sequences are SGHTA and FQGNSA. CDR3 size: 15 residues. Sequenced input: PBMCs. V and J are TRBV7-2 and TRBJ2-7, with 8 bases fitting TRBD2. The receptor comes from a female donor in good health and CMV-seronegative. For the CDR3, the DNA is TGTGCCAGCAGCCAATCCCTAGCGGGCGGGTCCGAGCAGTACTTC. Its translation is CASSQSLAGGSEQYF.